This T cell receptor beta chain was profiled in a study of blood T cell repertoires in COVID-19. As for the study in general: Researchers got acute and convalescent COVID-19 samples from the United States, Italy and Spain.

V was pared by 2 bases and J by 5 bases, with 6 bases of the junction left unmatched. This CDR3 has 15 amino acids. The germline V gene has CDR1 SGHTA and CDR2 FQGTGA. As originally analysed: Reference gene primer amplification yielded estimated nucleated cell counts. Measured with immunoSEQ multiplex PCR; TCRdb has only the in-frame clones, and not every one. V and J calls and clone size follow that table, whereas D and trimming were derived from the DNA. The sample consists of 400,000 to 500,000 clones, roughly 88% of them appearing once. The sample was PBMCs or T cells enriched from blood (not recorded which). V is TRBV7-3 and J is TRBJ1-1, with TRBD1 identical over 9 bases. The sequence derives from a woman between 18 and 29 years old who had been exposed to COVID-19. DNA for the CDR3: TGTGCCAGCAGCTTATTCGGACAGGGGTTTACTGAAGCTTTCTTT. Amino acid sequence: CASSLFGQGFTEAFF.